Each of the 3 T cell receptor beta chains below was sequenced from the same sample in a study of T-cell reconstitution after alpha-beta-depleted transplantation in children. Unique molecular identifiers were used in preparing the TCRbeta library. TCRdb analysed the PCR reads with MiXCR anew, one entry per CDR3 protein. The sample carries 100,000 to 130,000 distinct CDR3 sequences, about 6.4% recorded once. The source material was PBMCs, mostly from graft donor cells, sampled 360 days after TCRalphabeta/CD19-depleted stem cell transplant. These receptors were obtained from a male patient under 10 years old who had a stem cell transplant for acute lymphoblastic leukemia, so the T cells may come from the graft donor.

The V gene is TRBV24-1, the J gene TRBJ1-2, with D unclear. The CDR3 spans 12 residues. V lost 8 bases to trimming and J lost 7 bases, with 13 bases between them. Germline assignment: CDR1 KGHDR and CDR2 SFDVKD. The CDR3 loop reads CATKEEPGGYTF. Written as DNA, the CDR3 is TGTGCCACCAAAGAGGAACCCGGTGGCTACACCTTC.

This clonotype was counted only a few times. The rearrangement uses TRBV4-3 and TRBJ2-2; the D gene is possibly TRBD1 (5 bases). This CDR3 has 15 amino acids. CDR1 and CDR2 from the germline V gene are LGHNA and YSLEER. V lost 1 base and J 4 bases, leaving 10 bases between the germline ends. The CDR3 reads CASSQVQGGTGELFF. CDR3 in DNA: TGCGCCAGCAGCCAAGTGCAGGGCGGCACCGGGGAGCTGTTTTTT.

This clonotype has just a few counts. J is TRBJ2-2 and V is TRBV6-2 or TRBV6-3; D gene uncertain. V lost 8 bases, J lost 3 bases, and 13 bases lay in between. Germline lookup yields CDR1 MNHEY and CDR2 SVGEGT. This CDR3 region has 14 residues. The CDR3 region has the DNA TGTGCCAGCTGTTCGCTACGCGACACCGGGGAGCTGTTTTTT. This codes for CASCSLRDTGELFF.